The 8 T cell receptor beta chains below all came from one sample that was sequenced in a study of blood T cell repertoires in COVID-19. Libraries were prepared by immunoSEQ multiplex PCR; TCRdb keeps only in-frame clonotypes and omits some of them. This table has some 120,000 clones, over 70% appearing once. Sequenced: peripheral blood. Receptors were obtained from a man older than 75 with active or convalescent COVID-19.

V and J are TRBV7-9 and TRBJ2-5; 10 bases fit TRBD2. Germline CDR1 reads SEHNR; CDR2 reads FQNEAQ (reference sequence). CDR3 length: 16 residues. V lost 2 bases, J lost 4 bases, and 7 bases stayed unmatched. CDR3 nucleotide sequence: TGTGCCAGCAGCTTATTACCTAGCGGGGGCGGAGAGACCCAGTACTTC. It yields the protein CASSLLPSGGGETQYF. Full variable domain (missing parts from reference TRBV7-9 and TRBJ2-5): DTGVSQNPRHKITKRGQNVTFRCDPISEHNRLYWYRQTLGQGPEFLTYFQNEAQLEKSRLLSDRFSAERPKGSFSTLEIQRTEQGDSAMYLCASSLLPSGGGETQYFGPGTRLLVL.

The chain carries TRBV19 and TRBJ1-6; D uncertain. The CDR3 spans 14 residues. The V gene lost 9 bases and the J gene lost 7 bases, with 16 bases spanning the gap. CDR1 and CDR2 from the germline V gene are LNHDA and SQIVND (reference sequence). The CDR3 nucleotides are TGTGCCAGCACGTACAGCCGGGAAAATTCACCCCTCCACTTT. This sequence encodes CASTYSRENSPLHF.

The chain couples TRBV29-1 to TRBJ1-1; the match to TRBD1 covers 9 bases. V lost 7 bases, J lost 7 bases, and 4 bases stayed unmatched. This CDR3 spans 11 amino acids. Germline CDR1 SQVTM, CDR2 ANQGSEA. The CDR3 DNA sequence: TGCAGCGCCGGGACAGGGATTGAAGCTTTCTTT. Amino acids: CSAGTGIEAFF.

The CDR3 nucleotides read TGTGCCAGCACGGGGGTGATGGGAGAGCAGTTCTTC. Protein: CASTGVMGEQFF. This rearrangement joins TRBV6-5 to TRBJ2-1; maybe TRBD2 (6 bases). Germline loops: CDR1 MNHEY, CDR2 SVGAGI. The CDR3 length is 12 residues. Trimming pared 7 bases from V and 10 bases from J, leaving 14 bases between.

The chain joins TRBV4-1 to TRBJ1-2; TRBD1 matches 10 bases. This CDR3 has 17 amino acids. The germline CDR1 and CDR2 sequences are MGHRA and YSYEKL. With V trimmed by 5 bases and J by 1 base, 10 bases remained unmatched. The CDR3 bases are TGCGCCAGCAGCTCCCGGGGGACAGGGGCGATTAACTATGGCTACACCTTC. Protein product: CASSSRGTGAINYGYTF.

This clone was counted once. The rearrangement joins TRBV10-1 to TRBJ1-1; 9 nucleotides match TRBD1. The CDR3 has 18 amino acids. V shed 0 bases and J 0 bases; nucleotides not matched to a gene: 8. Germline CDR1 is WNHNN and CDR2 is SYGVQD (reference sequence). The CDR3 DNA sequence: TGCGCCAGCAGTGAGTCATTTAGACAGGGGGATATGAACACTGAAGCTTTCTTT. Translating it yields CASSESFRQGDMNTEAFF.

The rearrangement links TRBV9 to TRBJ2-2, with 9 bases identical to TRBD1. The length of the CDR3 is 15 residues. With V trimmed by 4 bases and J by 4 bases, 5 bases remained unmatched. From germline, CDR1 is SGDLS and CDR2 YYNGEE. The CDR3 DNA is TGTGCCAGCAGCACAGGACAGGGGAGCACCGGGGAGCTGTTTTTT. Its protein is CASSTGQGSTGELFF.

The V call is TRBV2, the J call TRBJ1-1; no definite D call. The CDR3 length is 13 residues. Germline V gene data show CDR1 as SNHLY and CDR2 as FYNNEI. CDR3 sequence reads: CAQNTGGSTEAFF. Here the CDR3 DNA reads TGTGCTCAGAACACCGGAGGATCTACTGAAGCTTTCTTT.